This is a list of T cell receptor beta chains from one sample in a study of identical twins. TCRdb re-called the 5' RACE reads through MiXCR, storing one row per CDR3 protein. Among about 240,000 distinct CDR3 sequences listed, about 7.5% were seen once. The same sample was also used in a study of yellow fever vaccine responses in identical twins.

The sequenced sample consisted of CD8+ T cells sorted from blood. These TCRs come from a woman aged 18 to 35 in good health. CDR3s include the opening cysteine and the closing phenylalanine or tryptophan. A D gene is named only where the DNA matches it firmly. Rows may omit the clone size; those that give it use once, few, many or a size class.

>TRBJ2-1|many|TRBD2|TRBV9
TGTGCCAGCAGCGTAGGACTAGCGGTGTACAATGAGCAGTTCTTC
CASSVGLAVYNEQFF
>TRBJ1-2|many|TRBD1|TRBV12-3/TRBV12-4
TGTGCCAGCAGTCTTCCCGGGACAGGGGATGGCTACACCTTC
CASSLPGTGDGYTF
>TRBJ2-1|many|.|TRBV5-1
TGCGCCAGCAGCTCGCGGACAGACGAGCAGTTCTTC
CASSSRTDEQFF
>TRBJ2-2|.|.|TRBV2
TGTGCCAGCATGGGAAGAACTAAGTCGCTGTTTTTT
CASMGRTKSLFF
>TRBJ1-1|many|.|TRBV15
TGTGCCACCAGCAGAGATCGTAACATGAACACTGAAGCTTTCTTT
CATSRDRNMNTEAFF
>TRBJ2-3|.|TRBD2|TRBV5-4
TGTGCCAGCAGCGGCGGGACTAGCGGAGATACGCAGTATTTT
CASSGGTSGDTQYF
>TRBJ2-1|few|.|TRBV5-1
TGCGCCAGCAGCCCATACAGGTCCCAAAACAATGAGCAGTTCTTC
CASSPYRSQNNEQFF
>TRBJ1-1|many|.|TRBV7-9
TGTGCCAGCAGCTTCGGAGTTGGGGAACATGAAGCTTTCTTT
CASSFGVGEHEAFF
>TRBJ2-7|many|.|TRBV5-6
TGTGCCAGCAGCTTGGAGGGACATTACGAGCAGTACTTC
CASSLEGHYEQYF
>TRBJ2-5|many|TRBD1|TRBV11-2
TGTGCCAGCAGCAGGACAGGGGAAGAGACCCAGTACTTC
CASSRTGEETQYF
>TRBJ2-7|.|TRBD2|TRBV12-3/TRBV12-4
TGTGCCACCTTTAGGGGTAGCGGGAGCAACGAGCAGTACTTC
CATFRGSGSNEQYF
>TRBJ1-2|many|.|TRBV29-1
TGCAGCGTTGAAAGCGGGGCAGGTATTGCTAACTATGGCTACACCTTC
CSVESGAGIANYGYTF
>TRBJ2-1|.|.|TRBV11-2
TGTGCCAGCAGCTTAGGGGCTGGGTGGGGGGCCTACAATGAGCAGTTCTTC
CASSLGAGWGAYNEQFF
>TRBJ2-1|.|TRBD2|TRBV3-1
TGTGCCAGCAGCCAAGATCCTAGCGGGGGCCTCTTCTCCTACAATGAGCAGTTCTTC
CASSQDPSGGLFSYNEQFF
>TRBJ1-5|many|.|TRBV4-1
TGCGCCAGCAGCCAGGGGCCGACAGGATTAAATCAGCCCCAGCATTTT
CASSQGPTGLNQPQHF
>TRBJ1-6|few|TRBD1|TRBV2
TGTGCCAGCAGTGAAGAGGGGGCGGAGAATTCACCCCTCCACTTT
CASSEEGAENSPLHF
>TRBJ2-1|few|.|TRBV7-9
TGTGCCAGCACCTTCGTCGAGGAGGTTTCACTATTGGAGCAGTTCTTC
CASTFVEEVSLLEQFF